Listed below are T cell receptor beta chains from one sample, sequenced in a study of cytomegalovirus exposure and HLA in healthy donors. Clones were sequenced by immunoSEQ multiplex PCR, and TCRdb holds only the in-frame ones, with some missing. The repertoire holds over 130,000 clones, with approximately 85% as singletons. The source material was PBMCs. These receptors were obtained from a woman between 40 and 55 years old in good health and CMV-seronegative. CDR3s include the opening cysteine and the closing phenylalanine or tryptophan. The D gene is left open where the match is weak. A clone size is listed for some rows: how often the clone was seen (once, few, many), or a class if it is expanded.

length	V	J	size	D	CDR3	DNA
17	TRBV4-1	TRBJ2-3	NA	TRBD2	CASSPSYGAGASDTQYF	TGCGCCAGCAGCCCTTCTTATGGGGCGGGAGCTTCAGATACGCAGTATTTT
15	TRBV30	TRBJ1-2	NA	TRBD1	CAWTLTGAIFYGYTF	TGTGCCTGGACCCTTACAGGGGCGATTTTCTATGGCTACACCTTC
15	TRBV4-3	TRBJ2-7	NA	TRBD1	CASSLDPRGHYEQYF	TGCGCCAGCAGCCTAGACCCCAGGGGGCATTACGAGCAGTACTTC
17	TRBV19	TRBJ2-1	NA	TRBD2	CASSISGPSGIYNEQFF	TGTGCCAGTAGTATAAGTGGTCCTAGCGGGATTTACAATGAGCAGTTCTTC
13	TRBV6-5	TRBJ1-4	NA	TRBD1	CASGTATNEKLFF	TGTGCCAGCGGGACAGCAACTAATGAAAAACTGTTTTTT
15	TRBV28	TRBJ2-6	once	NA	CASSPTNSGANVLTF	TGTGCCAGCAGTCCCACTAACTCTGGGGCCAACGTCCTGACTTTC
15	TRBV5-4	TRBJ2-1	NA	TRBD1	CASSSRQGDYNEQFF	TGTGCCAGCAGCTCTAGACAGGGAGACTACAATGAGCAGTTCTTC
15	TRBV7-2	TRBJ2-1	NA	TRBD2	CASSTGLAVYNEQFF	TGTGCCAGCAGCACGGGACTAGCGGTTTACAATGAGCAGTTCTTC
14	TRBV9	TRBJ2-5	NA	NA	CASSVEGGQETQYF	TGTGCCAGCAGCGTAGAAGGGGGACAAGAGACCCAGTACTTC
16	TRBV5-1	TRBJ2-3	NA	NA	CASSLAVGGFYDTQYF	TGCGCCAGCAGCTTGGCCGTAGGAGGGTTCTACGATACGCAGTATTTT
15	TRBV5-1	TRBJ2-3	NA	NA	CASSWGTGNTDTQYF	TGCGCCAGCAGCTGGGGAACAGGGAACACAGATACGCAGTATTTT
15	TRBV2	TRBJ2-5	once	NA	CASSEADRLGETQYF	TGTGCCAGCAGTGAAGCTGACAGGCTGGGGGAGACCCAGTACTTC
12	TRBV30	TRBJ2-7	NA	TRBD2	CAWSGTSGRQYF	TGTGCCTGGAGTGGGACTAGCGGGAGGCAGTACTTC
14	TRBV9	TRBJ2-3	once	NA	CASSVVAGSDTQYF	TGTGCCAGCAGCGTAGTTGCGGGGTCAGATACGCAGTATTTT
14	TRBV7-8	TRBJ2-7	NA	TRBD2	CASRMRGLSYEQYF	TGTGCCAGCAGGATGAGGGGACTAAGCTACGAGCAGTACTTC
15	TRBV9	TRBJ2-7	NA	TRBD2	CASSAFRDYLGEQYF	TGTGCCAGCAGCGCCTTCCGGGACTACCTCGGGGAGCAGTACTTC
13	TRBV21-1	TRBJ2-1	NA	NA	CASDRGLRDEQFF	TGTGCCAGCGACAGGGGTCTGAGGGATGAGCAGTTCTTC
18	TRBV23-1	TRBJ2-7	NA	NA	CASSQRGGQDKNSYEQYF	TGCGCCAGCTCCCAAAGGGGGGGCCAAGACAAAAACTCCTACGAGCAGTACTTC
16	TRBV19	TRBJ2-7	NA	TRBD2	CASSIAAGGIVHEQYF	TGTGCCAGTAGTATAGCAGCGGGGGGTATTGTCCACGAGCAGTACTTC
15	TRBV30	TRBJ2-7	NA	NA	CAWSVGAPYSYEQYF	TGTGCCTGGAGTGTGGGGGCCCCATACTCCTACGAGCAGTACTTC
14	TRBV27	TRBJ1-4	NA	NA	CATKKRTPYEKLFF	TGTGCCACCAAGAAGAGGACACCATATGAAAAACTGTTTTTT
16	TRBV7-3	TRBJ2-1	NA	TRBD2	CASSSGLADPYNEQFF	TGTGCCAGCAGCTCGGGACTAGCGGATCCGTACAATGAGCAGTTCTTC
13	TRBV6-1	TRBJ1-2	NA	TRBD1	CASRIDRGVGYTF	TGTGCCAGCAGAATCGACAGGGGGGTTGGCTACACCTTC
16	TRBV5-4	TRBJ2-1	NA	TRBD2	CASSLAGSGSNNEQFF	TGTGCCAGCAGCTTGGCCGGGAGCGGGAGTAACAATGAGCAGTTCTTC
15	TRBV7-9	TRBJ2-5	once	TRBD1	CASSGQGPGKEDQYF	TGTGCCAGCAGCGGACAGGGGCCCGGGAAAGAGGACCAGTACTTC
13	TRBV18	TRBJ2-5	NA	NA	CASSPGFQETQYF	TGTGCCAGCTCACCCGGGTTCCAAGAGACCCAGTACTTC
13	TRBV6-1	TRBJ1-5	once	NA	CASSAEQGQPQHF	TGTGCCAGCAGTGCTGAGCAGGGTCAGCCCCAGCATTTT
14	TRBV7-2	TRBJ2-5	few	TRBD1	CASSFQNRGETQYF	TGTGCCAGCAGCTTCCAGAACAGGGGGGAGACCCAGTACTTC
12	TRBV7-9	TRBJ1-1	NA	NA	CSSSFVDSEAFF	TGTTCCAGCAGCTTCGTGGACAGTGAAGCTTTCTTT
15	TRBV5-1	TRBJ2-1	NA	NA	CASSLVSSIVNEQFF	TGCGCCAGCAGCTTGGTGAGTAGCATCGTCAATGAGCAGTTCTTC
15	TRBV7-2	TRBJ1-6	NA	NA	CASSLGQAPISPLHF	TGTGCCAGCAGCTTAGGGCAGGCCCCCATTTCACCCCTCCACTTT
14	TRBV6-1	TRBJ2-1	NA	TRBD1	CASIRTGTYNEQFF	TGTGCCAGCATCAGGACAGGAACCTACAATGAGCAGTTCTTC
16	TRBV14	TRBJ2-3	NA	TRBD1	CASSYLTGAVTDTQYF	TGTGCCAGCAGCTACCTAACAGGGGCAGTCACAGATACGCAGTATTTT
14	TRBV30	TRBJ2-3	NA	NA	CAWSQGLVTDTQYF	TGTGCCTGGAGTCAGGGATTGGTCACAGATACGCAGTATTTT
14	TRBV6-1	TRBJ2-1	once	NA	CASVWGGTDNEQFF	TGTGCCAGCGTGTGGGGAGGAACTGACAATGAGCAGTTCTTC
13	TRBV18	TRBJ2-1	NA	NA	CASSPQRRDEQFF	TGTGCCAGCTCACCACAAAGACGGGATGAGCAGTTCTTC
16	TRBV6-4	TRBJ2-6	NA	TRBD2	CASSELAGVGANVLTF	TGTGCCAGCAGTGAACTAGCGGGAGTTGGGGCCAACGTCCTGACTTTC
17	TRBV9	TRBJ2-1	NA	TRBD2	CASSPTGLAGPYNEQFF	TGTGCCAGCAGCCCGACGGGACTAGCGGGGCCTTACAATGAGCAGTTCTTC
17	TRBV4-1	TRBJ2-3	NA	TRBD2	CASSQTGTSGNADTQYF	TGCGCCAGCAGCCAAACCGGGACTAGCGGGAACGCAGATACGCAGTATTTT
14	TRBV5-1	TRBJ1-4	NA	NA	CASSLAASNEKLFF	TGCGCCAGCAGCTTGGCCGCGAGTAATGAAAAACTGTTTTTT
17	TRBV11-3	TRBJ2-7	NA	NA	CASSLGGGVTGAYEQYF	TGTGCCAGCAGCTTAGGAGGGGGGGTGACGGGGGCTTACGAGCAGTACTTC
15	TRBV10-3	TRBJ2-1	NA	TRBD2	CAIRETSGGYNEQFF	TGTGCCATCAGGGAAACTAGCGGGGGGTACAATGAGCAGTTCTTC
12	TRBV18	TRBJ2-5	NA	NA	CASSPGQETQYF	TGTGCCAGCTCACCCGGCCAAGAGACCCAGTACTTC
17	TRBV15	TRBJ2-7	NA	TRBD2	CATSRAHASGTSYEQYF	TGTGCCACCAGCAGAGCCCATGCTAGCGGGACCTCCTACGAGCAGTACTTC
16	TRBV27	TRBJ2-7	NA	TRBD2	CASSLEGGRWSYEQYF	TGTGCCAGCAGTTTAGAGGGCGGGAGATGGTCCTACGAGCAGTACTTC
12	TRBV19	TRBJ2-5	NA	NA	CASSIQGETQYF	TGTGCCAGTAGTATCCAGGGAGAGACCCAGTACTTC
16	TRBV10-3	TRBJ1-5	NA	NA	CAISGAPPGSNQPQHF	TGTGCCATCAGTGGGGCCCCCCCGGGGAGCAATCAGCCCCAGCATTTT
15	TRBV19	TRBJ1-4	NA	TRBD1	CASSPQGATNEKLFF	TGTGCCAGTAGTCCCCAGGGGGCCACTAATGAAAAACTGTTTTTT
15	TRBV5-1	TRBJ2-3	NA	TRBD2	CASSLAGREGDTQYF	TGCGCCAGCAGCTTGGCCGGCAGGGAGGGAGATACGCAGTATTTT
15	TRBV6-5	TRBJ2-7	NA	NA	CASTSVGGNPYEQYF	TGTGCCAGCACCTCCGTTGGAGGGAACCCTTACGAGCAGTACTTC
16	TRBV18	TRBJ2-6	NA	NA	CASSPTGFSGANVLTF	TGTGCCAGCTCACCTACAGGATTCTCTGGGGCCAACGTCCTGACTTTC
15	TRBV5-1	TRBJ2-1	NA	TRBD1	CASSSTGGVYNEQFF	TGCGCCAGCAGCTCAACAGGGGGCGTCTACAATGAGCAGTTCTTC
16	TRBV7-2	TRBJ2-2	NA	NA	CASSLVGGMNTGELFF	TGTGCCAGCAGCTTAGTTGGCGGGATGAACACCGGGGAGCTGTTTTTT
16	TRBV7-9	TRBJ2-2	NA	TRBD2	CSSSPTSGKDTGELFF	TGTTCCAGCAGCCCGACTAGCGGGAAGGACACCGGGGAGCTGTTTTTT
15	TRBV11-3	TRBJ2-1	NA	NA	CASSLTGVGSDEQFF	TGTGCCAGCAGCTTAACGGGAGTGGGTAGTGATGAGCAGTTCTTC
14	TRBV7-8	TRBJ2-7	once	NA	CASSLAGHSYEQYF	TGTGCCAGCAGCTTAGCTGGACACTCCTACGAGCAGTACTTC
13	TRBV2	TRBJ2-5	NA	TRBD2	CASRAGPGETQYF	TGTGCCAGCCGAGCGGGGCCTGGAGAGACCCAGTACTTC
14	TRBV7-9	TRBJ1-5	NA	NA	CSSSLGAGYQPQHF	TGTTCCAGCAGCTTAGGGGCAGGGTATCAGCCCCAGCATTTT